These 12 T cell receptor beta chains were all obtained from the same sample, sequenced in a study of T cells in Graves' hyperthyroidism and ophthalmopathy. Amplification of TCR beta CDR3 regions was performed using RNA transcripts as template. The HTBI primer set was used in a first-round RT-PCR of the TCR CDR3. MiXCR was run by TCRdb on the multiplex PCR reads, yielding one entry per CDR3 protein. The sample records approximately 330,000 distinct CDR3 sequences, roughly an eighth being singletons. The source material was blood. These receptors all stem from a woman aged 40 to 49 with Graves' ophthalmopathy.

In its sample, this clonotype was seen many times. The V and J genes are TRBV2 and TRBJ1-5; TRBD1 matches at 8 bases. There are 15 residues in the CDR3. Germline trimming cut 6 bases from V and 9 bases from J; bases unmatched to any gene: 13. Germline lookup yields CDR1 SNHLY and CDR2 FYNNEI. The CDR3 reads CASSEQGGGRGPQHF. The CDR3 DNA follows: TGTGCCAGCAGCGAACAGGGGGGGGGGAGGGGGCCCCAGCATTTT.

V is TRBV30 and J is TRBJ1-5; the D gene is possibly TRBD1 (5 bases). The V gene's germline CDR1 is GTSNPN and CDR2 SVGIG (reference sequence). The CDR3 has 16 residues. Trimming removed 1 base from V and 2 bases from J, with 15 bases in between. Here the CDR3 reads CAWSGVPDSGNQPQHF. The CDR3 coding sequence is TGTGCCTGGAGTGGGGTCCCCGACAGTGGCAATCAGCCCCAGCATTTT.

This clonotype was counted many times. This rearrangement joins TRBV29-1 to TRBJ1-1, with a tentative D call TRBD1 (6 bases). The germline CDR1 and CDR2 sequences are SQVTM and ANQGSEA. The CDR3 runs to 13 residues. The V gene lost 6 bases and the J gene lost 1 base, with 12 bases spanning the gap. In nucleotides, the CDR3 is TGCAGCGTCGAGGGACACCAGAACACTGAAGCTTTCTTT. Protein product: CSVEGHQNTEAFF.

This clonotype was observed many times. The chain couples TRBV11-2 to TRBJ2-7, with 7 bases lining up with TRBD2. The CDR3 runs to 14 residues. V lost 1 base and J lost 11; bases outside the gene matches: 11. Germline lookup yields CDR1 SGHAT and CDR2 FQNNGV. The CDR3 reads CASSLGAGGGREYF. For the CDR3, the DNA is TGTGCCAGCAGCTTAGGCGCCGGGGGAGGGAGGGAGTACTTC.

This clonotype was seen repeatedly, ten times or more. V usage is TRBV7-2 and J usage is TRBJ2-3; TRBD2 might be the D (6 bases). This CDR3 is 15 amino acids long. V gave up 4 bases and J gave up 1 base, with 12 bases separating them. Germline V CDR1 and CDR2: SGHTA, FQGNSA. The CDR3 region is CASSSTSDGTDTQYF. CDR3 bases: TGTGCCAGCAGCTCGACTAGTGATGGCACAGATACGCAGTATTTT.

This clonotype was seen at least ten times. CDR3 amino acids: CASSLASGGLGQPQHF. As DNA, the CDR3 is TGTGCCAGCAGCCTCGCTTCCGGGGGTCTGGGTCAGCCCCAGCATTTT. V usage is TRBV12-3 or TRBV12-4 and J usage is TRBJ1-5; a possible D gene is TRBD1 (5 bases). Deletions cut 6 bases from V and 6 bases from J, with 21 bases between. This CDR3 has 16 amino acids.

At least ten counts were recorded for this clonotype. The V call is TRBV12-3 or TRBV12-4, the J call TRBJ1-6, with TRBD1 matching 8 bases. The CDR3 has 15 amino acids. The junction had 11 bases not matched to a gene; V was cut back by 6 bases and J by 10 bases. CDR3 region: CASRLGQGRGSPLHF. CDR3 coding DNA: TGTGCCAGCAGACTCGGACAGGGTAGAGGGTCACCCCTCCACTTT.

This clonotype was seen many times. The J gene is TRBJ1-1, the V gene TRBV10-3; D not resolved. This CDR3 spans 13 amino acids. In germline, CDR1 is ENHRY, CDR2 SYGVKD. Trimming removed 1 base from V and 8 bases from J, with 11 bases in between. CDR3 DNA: TGTGCCATCAGTGAGTTGGCTCGGAAAGAAGCTTTCTTT. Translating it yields CAISELARKEAFF.

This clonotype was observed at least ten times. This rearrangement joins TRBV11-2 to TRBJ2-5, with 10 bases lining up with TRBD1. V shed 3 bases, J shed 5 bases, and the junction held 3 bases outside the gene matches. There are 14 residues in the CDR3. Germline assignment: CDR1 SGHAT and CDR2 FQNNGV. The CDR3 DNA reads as TGTGCCAGCAGCTTGGGACAGGGGCTGGAGACCCAGTACTTC. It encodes CASSLGQGLETQYF.

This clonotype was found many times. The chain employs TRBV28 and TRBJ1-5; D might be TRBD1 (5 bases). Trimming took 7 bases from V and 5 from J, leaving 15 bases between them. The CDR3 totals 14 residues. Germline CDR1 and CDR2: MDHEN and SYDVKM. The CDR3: CASILGGGYQPQHF. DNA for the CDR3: TGTGCCAGCATCCTTGGTGGGGGTTATCAGCCCCAGCATTTT.

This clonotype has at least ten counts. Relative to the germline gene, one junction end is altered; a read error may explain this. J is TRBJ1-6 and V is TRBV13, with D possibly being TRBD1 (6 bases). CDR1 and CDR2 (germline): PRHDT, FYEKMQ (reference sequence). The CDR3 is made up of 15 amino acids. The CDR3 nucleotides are TGTGCCAGCAGCATAGGCAGGGGCTCTCCCTCACCCCTCCACTTT. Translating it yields CASSIGRGSPSPLHF. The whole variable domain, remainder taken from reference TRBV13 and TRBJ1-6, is AAGVIQSPRHLIKEKRETATLKCYPIPRHDTVYWYQQGPGQDPQFLISFYEKMQSDKGSIPDRFSAQQFSDYHSELNMSSLELGDSALYFCASSIGRGSPSPLHFGNGTRLTVT.

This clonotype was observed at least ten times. CDR3 nucleotides: TGTGCCAGCAGTTCCCGAGCGGGGGTAGAGACCCAGTACTTC. Its translation is CASSSRAGVETQYF. The V gene is TRBV12-3 or TRBV12-4, the J gene TRBJ2-5; TRBD2 matches 8 bases. This CDR3 has 14 residues. V lost 4 bases and J lost 4; bases outside the gene matches: 5.